This T cell receptor beta chain was sequenced in a study of blood T cell repertoires in COVID-19. For the study at large: COVID-19 samples, acute and convalescent, were from the United States, Italy and Spain.

This clone was counted once. Repertoires were generated with immunoSEQ multiplex PCR, while TCRdb's copy carries only in-frame clones and drops some. The sample gives over 300,000 clones, under 90% of which show up once; about 10% is in the top ten. Sequenced material: PBMCs or T cells enriched from blood (not recorded which). The sequence was obtained from a woman aged 18-29 years who had recovered from COVID-19.

DNA of the CDR3: TGCGCCAGCAGCCAAGGCAGCGTTGAGCAGTTCTTC. It specifies CASSQGSVEQFF. This chain links TRBV4-1 with TRBJ2-1; D not certain. Germline lookup yields CDR1 MGHRA and CDR2 YSYEKL. Trimming cost V 1 base and J 9 bases, with 7 bases left between them. The CDR3 is made up of 12 amino acids.